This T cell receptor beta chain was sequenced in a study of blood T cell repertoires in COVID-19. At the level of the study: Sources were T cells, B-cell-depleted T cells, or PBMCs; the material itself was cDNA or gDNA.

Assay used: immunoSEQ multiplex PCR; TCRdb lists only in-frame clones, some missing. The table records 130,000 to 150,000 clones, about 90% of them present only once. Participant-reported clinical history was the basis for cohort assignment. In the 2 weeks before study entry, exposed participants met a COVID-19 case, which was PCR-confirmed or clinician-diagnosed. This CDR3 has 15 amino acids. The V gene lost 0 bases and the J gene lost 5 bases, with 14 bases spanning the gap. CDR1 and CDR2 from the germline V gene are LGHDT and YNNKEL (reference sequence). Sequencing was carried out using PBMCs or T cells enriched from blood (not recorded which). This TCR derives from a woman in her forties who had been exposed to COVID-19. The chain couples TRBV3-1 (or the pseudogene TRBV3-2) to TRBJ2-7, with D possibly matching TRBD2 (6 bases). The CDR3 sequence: CASSQDHTGGNEQYF. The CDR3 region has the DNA TGTGCCAGCAGCCAAGATCATACTGGGGGGAACGAGCAGTACTTC.